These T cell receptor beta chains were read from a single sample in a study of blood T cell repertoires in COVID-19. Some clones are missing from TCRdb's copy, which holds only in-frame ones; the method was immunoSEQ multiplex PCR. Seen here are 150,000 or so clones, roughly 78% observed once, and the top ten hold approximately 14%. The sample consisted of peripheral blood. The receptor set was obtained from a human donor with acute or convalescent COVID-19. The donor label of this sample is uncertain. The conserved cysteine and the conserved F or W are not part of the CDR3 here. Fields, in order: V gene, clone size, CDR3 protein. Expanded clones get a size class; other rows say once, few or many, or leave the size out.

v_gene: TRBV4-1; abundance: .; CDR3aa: ASRLGTSGGARDEQF
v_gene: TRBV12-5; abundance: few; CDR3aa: ASGLGTGRDEQY
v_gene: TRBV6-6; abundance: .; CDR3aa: ASSYSTQNTEAF
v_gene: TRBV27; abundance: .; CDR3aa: ASSYGLAGGRSYNEQF
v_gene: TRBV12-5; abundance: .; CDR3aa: ASVLLTGQLNTEAF
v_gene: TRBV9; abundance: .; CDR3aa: ASSVGTKREQY
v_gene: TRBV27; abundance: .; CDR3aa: ASSLLAGGSYNEQF
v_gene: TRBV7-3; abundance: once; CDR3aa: ASSSPSAGGRETQY
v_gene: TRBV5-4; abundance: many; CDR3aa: ASSLTLGDYGYT
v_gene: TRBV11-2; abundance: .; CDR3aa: ASSWALHTQY
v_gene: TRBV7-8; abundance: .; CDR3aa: ASSPPGPSGNEQF
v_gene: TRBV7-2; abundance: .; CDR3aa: ASSLTGGGVTDTQY
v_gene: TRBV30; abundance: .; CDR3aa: AWSVRDRGEQY
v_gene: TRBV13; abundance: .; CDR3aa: ASSPRQRERHTIY
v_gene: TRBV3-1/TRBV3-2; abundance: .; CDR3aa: ASSQDGPYGYT
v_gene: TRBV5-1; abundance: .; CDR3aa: ASSPYFDSSGNTIY
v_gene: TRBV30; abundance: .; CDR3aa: AWRAAVPSSYNEQF
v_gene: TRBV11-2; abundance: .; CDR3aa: ASSPRGPGYT
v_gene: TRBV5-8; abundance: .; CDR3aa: ASPGAAGGPRDKNNEQF
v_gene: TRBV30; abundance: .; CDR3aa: AWSYGTAPLH
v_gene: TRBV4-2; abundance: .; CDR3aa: ASSQGVGLASTEQY
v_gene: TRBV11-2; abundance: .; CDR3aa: ASSLDPYNYGYT
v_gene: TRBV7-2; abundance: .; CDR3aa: ASSSYRDFRNEQF
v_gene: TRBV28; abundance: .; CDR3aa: ASSGSGGAPGELF
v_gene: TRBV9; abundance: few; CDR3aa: ASSAGLGANVLT
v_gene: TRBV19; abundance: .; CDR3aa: ASTPGVSTDTQY
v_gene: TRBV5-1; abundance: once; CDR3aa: ASSLKSGQVEAF
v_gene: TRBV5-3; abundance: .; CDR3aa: AGLRDRATEAF
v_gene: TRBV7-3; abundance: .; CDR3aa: ASSLRGGENYGYT
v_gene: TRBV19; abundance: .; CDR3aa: ASRLPGQGANEQF
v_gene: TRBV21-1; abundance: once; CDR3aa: ASSRTGGKNYGYT
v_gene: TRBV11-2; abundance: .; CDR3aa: ASSSEAGVGNTIY
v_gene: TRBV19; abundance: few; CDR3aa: ASIGQPNEKLF
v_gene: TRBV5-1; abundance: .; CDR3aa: ASRIGTSDTDTQY
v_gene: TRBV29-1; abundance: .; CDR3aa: SVQLAGGGDTQY
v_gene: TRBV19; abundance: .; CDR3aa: ASLGGNTGELF
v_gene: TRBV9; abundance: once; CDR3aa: ASSVTGQGPGELF
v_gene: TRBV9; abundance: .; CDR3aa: ASSRNRGHEQF
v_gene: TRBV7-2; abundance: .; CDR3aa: ASSLKGAVGEQY
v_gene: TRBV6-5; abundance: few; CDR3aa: ASSRQGAQEQY
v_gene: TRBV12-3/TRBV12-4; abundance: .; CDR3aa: ASSLQTDTQY
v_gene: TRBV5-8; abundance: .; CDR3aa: ASSLQGARGEKLF
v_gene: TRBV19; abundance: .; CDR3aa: ASSIGARGETEAF
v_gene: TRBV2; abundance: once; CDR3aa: ASSVDRFQETQY
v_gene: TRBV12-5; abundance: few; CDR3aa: ASGLVLGQSNYGYT
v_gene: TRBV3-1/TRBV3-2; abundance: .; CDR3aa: ASSRRGGLGDTQY
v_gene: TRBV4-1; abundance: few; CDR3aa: ASSQGDRGLRNTIY
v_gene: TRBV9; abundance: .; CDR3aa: ASSVGTGGEKLF
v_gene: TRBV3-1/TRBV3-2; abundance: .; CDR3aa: ASSQDDRHTDTQY
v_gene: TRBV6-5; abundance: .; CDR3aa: ASSTRPQGTGELF
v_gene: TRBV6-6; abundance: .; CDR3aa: ASSYSDSLLTEAF
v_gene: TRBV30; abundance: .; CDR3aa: AWMARGGYT
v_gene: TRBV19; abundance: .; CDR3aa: ASSRRLAGATGELF
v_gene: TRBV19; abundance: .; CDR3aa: ASSIDLGSYNSPLH
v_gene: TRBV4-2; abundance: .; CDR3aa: ASSHTPGTGHGYT